These T cell receptor beta chains were read from a single sample in a study of T cell responses to AZD1222 COVID-19 vaccine. Sequenced by immunoSEQ multiplex PCR; TCRdb stores in-frame clones only, minus some. The table lists more than 100,000 clones, around 89% of them singletons. The specimen comprised peripheral blood, sampled on day 0 of AZD1222 vaccination. These receptors were obtained from an adult in good health. Each CDR3 is given with its conserved first and last residue. The order of the fields is V gene, clone size, J gene, D gene, CDR3 DNA, CDR3 protein. A D gene is named only where the DNA matches it firmly. A clone size is listed for some rows: how often the clone was seen (once, few, many), or a class if it is expanded.

>TRBV4-3|-|TRBJ1-2|-
TGCGCCAGCAGCCAAGATCGTGGGAGGGGCAGAAGCTACACCTTC
CASSQDRGRGRSYTF
>TRBV28|-|TRBJ2-3|TRBD2
TGTGCCAGCCGCAGCCGGCTAGCGGTCACAGATACGCAGTATTTT
CASRSRLAVTDTQYF
>TRBV14|-|TRBJ1-1|-
TGTGCCAGCAGCCAAACAACCACCGCTGAAGCTTTCTTT
CASSQTTTAEAFF
>TRBV6-6|-|TRBJ1-2|-
TGTGCCAGCAGTTACACCCAAGGGGCAGGGAACTATGGCTACACCTTC
CASSYTQGAGNYGYTF
>TRBV5-1|-|TRBJ1-1|-
TGCGCCAGCACCTATATACCGGGCACTGAAGCTTTCTTT
CASTYIPGTEAFF
>TRBV9|-|TRBJ2-2|TRBD2
TGTGCCAGCAGCGTAGTTCCGGGGGGGTACACCGGGGAGCTGTTTTTT
CASSVVPGGYTGELFF
>TRBV7-2|once|TRBJ1-5|TRBD1
TGTGCCAGCAGCTCGGACAGGCCTGATCAGCCCCAGCATTTT
CASSSDRPDQPQHF
>TRBV4-3|-|TRBJ2-3|-
TGCGCCAGCAGCCAAGATGGGAGGGTGGGGGCCTCAACACTGAAGTTCACAGATACGCAGTATTTT
CASSQDGRVGASTLKFTDTQYF
>TRBV9|-|TRBJ2-3|TRBD1
TGTGCCAGCAGCGTCGGTTCTTTAGGGGGCGCAGATACGCAGTATTTT
CASSVGSLGGADTQYF
>TRBV4-1|-|TRBJ2-3|TRBD2
TGCGCCAGCAGCCAAGTATCCCTAGCGGGATTCACAGATACGCAGTATTTT
CASSQVSLAGFTDTQYF
>TRBV4-1|-|TRBJ2-3|TRBD2
TGCGCCAGCAGCCAAGGGGGACTAGCGGGAGGACTCACAGATACGCAGTATTTT
CASSQGGLAGGLTDTQYF
>TRBV3-1/TRBV3-2|-|TRBJ1-6|-
TGTGCCAGCAGCCAAGTATTTCGAGGGGATAATTCACCCCTCCACTTT
CASSQVFRGDNSPLHF
>TRBV7-8|-|TRBJ2-7|-
TGTGCCAGCAGCTTATCTGGCGGAAAAACGTACGAGCAGTACTTC
CASSLSGGKTYEQYF
>TRBV5-1|-|TRBJ1-1|-
TGCGCCAGCAGCCTGGGGGGACCGCGCAATCGGGACACTGAAGCTTTCTTT
CASSLGGPRNRDTEAFF
>TRBV9|-|TRBJ1-4|TRBD1
TGTGCCAGCAGCGCCAATCCCCACGAAATGGACAGGGGAAATGAAAAACTGTTTTTT
CASSANPHEMDRGNEKLFF
>TRBV19|-|TRBJ1-6|TRBD1
TGTGCCAGTAGTCCAAGACAGGGGAACTATAATTCACCCCTCCACTTT
CASSPRQGNYNSPLHF
>TRBV29-1|-|TRBJ1-5|-
TGCAGCGTTGCGGACAGTCTGAATCAGCCCCAGCATTTT
CSVADSLNQPQHF
>TRBV5-1|-|TRBJ1-1|-
TGCGCCAGCAGCCCCGTTCAGAACACTGAAGCTTTCTTT
CASSPVQNTEAFF
>TRBV29-1|-|TRBJ1-2|TRBD1
TGCAGCGTCGCAGGGGGAGATGGCTACACCTTC
CSVAGGDGYTF
>TRBV21-1|-|TRBJ2-3|-
TGTGCCAGCAGTACCGAAGGGGACGGAACCACAGATACGCAGTATTTT
CASSTEGDGTTDTQYF
>TRBV5-1|-|TRBJ2-7|-
TGCGCCAGCAGCCTTAGCGGATACGAGCAGTACTTC
CASSLSGYEQYF
>TRBV2|-|TRBJ2-5|TRBD2
TGTGCCAGCAGCGGTGGACTAGCGGGACAAGAGACCCAGTACTTC
CASSGGLAGQETQYF
>TRBV19|-|TRBJ1-1|-
TGTGCCAGTAGTATAGCGAAGACGGGGGGGACTGAAGCTTTCTTT
CASSIAKTGGTEAFF
>TRBV15|-|TRBJ2-4|TRBD1
TGTGCCACCAGCAGTCGGGACAGATTCATTCAGTACTTC
CATSSRDRFIQYF
>TRBV11-2|once|TRBJ2-3|-
TGTGCCAGCAGCTTAGGGACGATCCTCACAGATACGCAGTATTTT
CASSLGTILTDTQYF
>TRBV28|-|TRBJ1-2|TRBD1
TGTGCCAGCAGGCCAGCCATCGGGACAGGGGAAGGCTATGGCTACACCTTC
CASRPAIGTGEGYGYTF
>TRBV3-1/TRBV3-2|-|TRBJ1-6|TRBD1
TGTGCCAGCAGCCAACCGGGACAGGGTGATTCACCCCTCCACTTT
CASSQPGQGDSPLHF
>TRBV18|-|TRBJ2-1|TRBD2
TGTGCCAGCTCCCCACGGGGGACTAGCGTCGATGAGCAGTTCTTC
CASSPRGTSVDEQFF
>TRBV7-6|-|TRBJ1-2|-
TGTGCCAGCAGCTTAGATGTGACAAGCAACTATGGCTACACCTTC
CASSLDVTSNYGYTF
>TRBV27|-|TRBJ1-6|-
TGTGCCAGCAGCTCTATCCGGGTCCCGAAAAGGTCACCCCTCCACTTT
CASSSIRVPKRSPLHF
>TRBV5-4|once|TRBJ2-5|TRBD1
TGTGCCAGCAGCTTGTGGGGACAGGGGGTCGGAGAGACCCAGTACTTC
CASSLWGQGVGETQYF
>TRBV3-1/TRBV3-2|once|TRBJ1-4|TRBD1
TGTGCCAGCAGCCATCGACAGGGGATATCGGAAAAACTGTTTTTT
CASSHRQGISEKLFF
>TRBV9|-|TRBJ2-1|-
TGTGCCAGCAGCGTAGGGGGGTTCGGGCAGTCAATGGCGGAGCAGTTCTTC
CASSVGGFGQSMAEQFF
>TRBV25-1|-|TRBJ1-3|-
TGTGCCAGCAGTGAATCTACAGGGACCGGAAACACCATATATTTT
CASSESTGTGNTIYF
>TRBV28|-|TRBJ1-5|TRBD1
TGTGCCAGCAGCACTAAACCGAGACCGGGACAGGGTCAGCATTTT
CASSTKPRPGQGQHF
>TRBV28|once|TRBJ1-2|TRBD1
TGTGCCAGCAGTTTCCCGCAGGGGGGTTTCTATGGCTACACCTTC
CASSFPQGGFYGYTF
>TRBV27|-|TRBJ2-7|TRBD1
TGTGCCAGCAGTTTAAAGGGACAGGCCATTTACGAGCAGTACTTC
CASSLKGQAIYEQYF
>TRBV29-1|-|TRBJ1-1|TRBD1
TGCAGCGTGGCCGGGACAGGGGACGGGAGCACTGAAGCTTTCTTT
CSVAGTGDGSTEAFF
>TRBV5-1|-|TRBJ1-2|-
TGCGCCAGCAGCTCCGGTGGAGCAGGAAGGTTCGGCTACACCTTC
CASSSGGAGRFGYTF
>TRBV7-9|-|TRBJ1-5|-
TGTGCCAGCAGCTTGGGAAATACTCAGCCCCAGCATTTT
CASSLGNTQPQHF
>TRBV11-2|-|TRBJ2-3|-
TGTGCCAGCAGCGCCCACAGGGGAGGGGATACGCAGTATTTT
CASSAHRGGDTQYF
>TRBV7-3|-|TRBJ2-1|TRBD1
TGTGCCAGCAGCGACACAGGGGAAACGGGTGAGCAGTTCTTC
CASSDTGETGEQFF
>TRBV7-2|-|TRBJ1-2|-
TGTGCCAGCAGCCCACAGGCGACGGCTACCTATGGCTACACCTTC
CASSPQATATYGYTF
>TRBV7-9|-|TRBJ1-2|-
TGTGCCAGCAGCTTAGATTTGCCAGTAGCTAACTATGGCTACACCTTC
CASSLDLPVANYGYTF
>TRBV5-4|-|TRBJ2-7|TRBD1
TGTGCCAGCAGCTTGGTCGCACCCACAGGGGGTTACGAGCAGTACTTC
CASSLVAPTGGYEQYF
>TRBV19|-|TRBJ1-6|TRBD1
TGTGCCAGTAGTATTGCCCGGACAGGGGGCATTAGTTCACCCCTCCACTTT
CASSIARTGGISSPLHF
>TRBV2|-|TRBJ1-5|-
TGTGCCAACTCCCCCCGGCGGGGGGATCAGCCCCAGCATTTT
CANSPRRGDQPQHF
>TRBV27|-|TRBJ2-1|TRBD2
TGTGCCAGCACCCGAGGACTAGCGGGACTCAGCTCCTACAATGAGCAGTTCTTC
CASTRGLAGLSSYNEQFF
>TRBV6-1|-|TRBJ1-4|TRBD1
TGTGCCAGCAGTGAAGCACGGTCCAGGGGGGCTAATGAAAAACTGTTTTTT
CASSEARSRGANEKLFF
>TRBV5-4|-|TRBJ2-2|TRBD2
TGTGCCAGCAGCAAGACTAGCGGGGGGGCCGTCGGGGAGCTGTTTTTT
CASSKTSGGAVGELFF
>TRBV28|-|TRBJ1-3|TRBD1
TGTGCCAGCAGTTCCATCACGAGGACAGGGGGGCACTCTGGAAACACCATATATTTT
CASSSITRTGGHSGNTIYF
>TRBV2|once|TRBJ2-3|TRBD2
TGTGCCACACTCGGCGGGACTAGCGGGAGGAGGACAGATACGCAGTATTTT
CATLGGTSGRRTDTQYF
>TRBV27|-|TRBJ1-1|-
TGTGCCAGCAGTTTAAAGGCCCGCCGGGTTGGGACTGAAGCTTTCTTT
CASSLKARRVGTEAFF
>TRBV10-2|-|TRBJ1-1|-
TGCGCCAGCAGTGAGCCCCCAAGGGCCACTGAAGCTTTCTTT
CASSEPPRATEAFF
>TRBV9|-|TRBJ2-2|TRBD2
TGTGCCAGCAGCGCCTCCACGGGGACTAGCAGTATCCGGGAGCTGTTTTTT
CASSASTGTSSIRELFF